One and the same sample provided the 20 T cell receptor beta chains below, sequenced in a study of beta chain features in type 1 diabetes. As every portion of the isolated RNA was reverse transcribed, the sequencing read expressed TCRB transcripts. The data were produced by immunoSEQ multiplex PCR, yet TCRdb's version contains in-frame clones alone and is incomplete. The data hold around 16,000 clones, with approximately 70% observed a single time. Findings and limits, study-wide: Within each of all four CD4+ subsets, Type 1 diabetes patients had TCRB CDR3s that were moderately but significantly shorter.

These TCRs' antigens remain unknown. Sequenced sample: stem cell memory CD4+ T cells from blood. These receptors were obtained from a man under 40 with type 1 diabetes.

The J gene is TRBJ2-5, the V gene TRBV2; D is uncertain. The CDR3 contains 15 residues. CDR1 SNHLY and CDR2 FYNNEI come from the germline V gene. V was cut by 2 bases and J by 1 base, with 11 bases left in between. The chain's CDR3 is CASSETLVAQETQYF. The CDR3 bases are TGTGCCAGCAGTGAAACCCTCGTAGCCCAAGAGACCCAGTACTTC.

On this clone: At one of its ends the junction is not consistent with the germline gene, which may arise from a read error. The chain combines TRBV29-1 with TRBJ2-5, with TRBD1 matching over 10 bases. The CDR3 contains 13 residues. Germline CDR1 is SQVTM and CDR2 is ANQGSEA. The CDR3 loop is CSVERDRGRWTDF. CDR3 nucleotide sequence: TGCAGCGTTGAAAGAGACAGGGGGCGTTGGACCGACTTC. Filled out from reference TRBV29-1 and TRBJ2-5, the complete variable domain reads SAVISQKPSRDICQRGTSLTIQCQVDSQVTMMFWYRQQPGQSLTLIATANQGSEATYESGFVIDKFPISRPNLTFSTLTVSNMSPEDSSIYLCSVERDRGRWTDFGPGTRLLVL.

The chain combines TRBV9 with TRBJ2-1; TRBD2 matches at 10 bases. Germline trimming cut 4 bases from V and 15 bases from J; bases unmatched to any gene: 13. The CDR3 is 14 residues long. Germline lookup yields CDR1 SGDLS and CDR2 YYNGEE. CDR3 residues: CASSPNSGGALSFF. The DNA of the CDR3 is TGTGCCAGCAGCCCAAACAGCGGGGGGGCCTTGTCGTTCTTC.

The rearrangement uses TRBV7-2 and TRBJ2-1; 8 nucleotides match TRBD2. The CDR3 runs to 13 residues. V was clipped by 5 bases and J by 13 bases; unmatched bases: 10. Germline V gene sequence: CDR1 SGHTA, CDR2 FQGNSA. The CDR3 nucleotides are TGTGCCAGCAGCCCAGGGACGGCGGGGGGCCAGTTCTTC. Its translation: CASSPGTAGGQFF.

The chain uses TRBV10-3 and TRBJ1-1, with D unclear. CDR1 ENHRY and CDR2 SYGVKD come from the germline V gene. CDR3 length: 13 amino acids. V lost 3 bases, J lost 1 base, and 6 bases lay in between. CDR3 protein: CAISEGGNTEAFF. CDR3 sequence (DNA): TGTGCCATCAGTGAAGGAGGGAACACTGAAGCTTTCTTT.

The J gene is TRBJ1-5, the V gene TRBV2; D unclear. Between the trimmed V and J ends, which lost 2 bases and 2 bases, there was a span of 7 bases. This CDR3 spans 14 amino acids. In germline, CDR1 is SNHLY, CDR2 FYNNEI. The CDR3 nucleotides are TGTGCCAGCAGTGAAATGGCGGGCAATCAGCCCCAGCATTTT. The encoded protein is CASSEMAGNQPQHF.

Only a few counts were recorded for this clone. The chain links TRBV7-9 to TRBJ2-1; a weak D match, TRBD2 (5 bases). Per germline, CDR1 SEHNR and CDR2 FQNEAQ (reference sequence). V lost 7 bases and J 0 bases, leaving 13 bases between the germline ends. The CDR3 length is 15 residues. CDR3 sequence (DNA): TGTGCCAGCACCCTCAGGACTTCCTCCTACAATGAGCAGTTCTTC. Translated: CASTLRTSSYNEQFF.

Only a few counts were recorded for this clone. V usage is TRBV28 and J usage is TRBJ2-1; 10 nucleotides align to TRBD1. This CDR3 comprises 16 residues. Germline values: CDR1 MDHEN, CDR2 SYDVKM. The J segment lost 9 bases and the V segment lost 5 bases, leaving 13 bases of the junction unmatched. The CDR3 loop reads CASSPPGTGESGEQFF. In DNA form, the CDR3 reads TGTGCCAGCAGTCCACCCGGGACAGGGGAATCGGGTGAGCAGTTCTTC.

This chain uses TRBV4-2 with TRBJ1-2; the match to TRBD1 covers 9 bases. The germline V gene encodes CDR1 LGHNA and CDR2 YNFKEQ. J lost 3 bases, V lost 3 bases, and 5 bases had no gene match. This CDR3 is 15 amino acids long. The DNA of the CDR3 is TGTGCCAGCAGCCAGGAAGGGACAGGGCACTATGGCTACACCTTC. Its translation is CASSQEGTGHYGYTF.

In its sample, this clone was seen a few times. This rearrangement joins TRBV7-2 to TRBJ2-7, with 7 nucleotides matching TRBD1. V lost 5 bases, J lost 2 bases, and 6 bases stayed unmatched. Germline V gene lookup returns CDR1 SGHTA and CDR2 FQGNSA. The CDR3 loop spans 14 amino acids. The CDR3 sequence is CASSPSTGPYEQYF. CDR3 nucleotide sequence: TGTGCCAGCAGCCCGTCGACAGGGCCCTACGAGCAGTACTTC.

This clone came up once. V usage is TRBV20-1 and J usage is TRBJ1-2; 10 nucleotides align to TRBD1. V lost 6 bases, J lost 10 bases, and 5 bases stayed unmatched. CDR1 DFQATT and CDR2 SNEGSKA come from the germline V gene (reference sequence). CDR3 size: 11 residues. CDR3 DNA sequence: TGCAGTGCAAAGGGACAGGGGTACTACACCTTC. As protein: CSAKGQGYYTF.

About this clone: An end of the junction does not agree with germline; a read error may underlie this. The chain joins TRBV7-9 to TRBJ2-7; TRBD1 is a possible D gene (5 bases). Looked up from germline, CDR1 is SEHNR and CDR2 is FQNEAQ (reference sequence). The CDR3 has 13 amino acids. The CDR3: CASSLDWGHEQYF. The CDR3 nucleotides are TGTGCCAGCAGCTTAGATTGGGGCCACGAACAGTACTTC. Filled out from reference TRBV7-9 and TRBJ2-7, the complete variable domain reads DTGVSQNPRHKITKRGQNVTFRCDPISEHNRLYWYRQTLGQGPEFLTYFQNEAQLEKSRLLSDRFSAERPKGSFSTLEIQRTEQGDSAMYLCASSLDWGHEQYFGPGTRLTVT.

This clone turned up a few times. The chain recombines TRBV14 with TRBJ2-1; D remains unclear. Germline V lookup: CDR1 SGHDN, CDR2 FVKESK. There are 15 residues in the CDR3. Trimming shortened V by 0 bases and J by 0 bases, and 6 bases separated the two germline ends. The CDR3 bases are TGTGCCAGCAGCCAAGACCTTAACTCCTACAATGAGCAGTTCTTC. It codes for CASSQDLNSYNEQFF.

The rearrangement joins TRBV27 to TRBJ2-7; no clear D gene. This CDR3 has 13 amino acids. The V end lost 4 bases, the J end lost 9 bases, and 16 bases lay between the germline ends. CDR1 and CDR2 (germline): MNHEY, SMNVEV (reference sequence). The CDR3 nucleotides are TGTGCCAGCAGTTCCTCAGCACTACTCCGGCAGTACTTC. This gives the protein CASSSSALLRQYF.

Notes on this clone: At one of its ends the junction is not consistent with the germline gene, which may arise from a read error. DNA of the CDR3: TGTGCCAGCGGTTTACCCCAAGGCTACACCTTC. Its translation: CASGLPQGYTF. The chain employs TRBV28 and TRBJ1-2; no clear D gene. The CDR3 length is 11 residues. Per germline, CDR1 MDHEN and CDR2 SYDVKM.

CDR3 coding DNA: TGTGCCAGCCGGGGTGCAAGCACAGATACGCAGTATTTT. Translated, it gives CASRGASTDTQYF. The V call is TRBV2, the J call TRBJ2-3; possible D gene TRBD2, 5 bases. Deletions cut 8 bases from V and 0 bases from J, with 9 bases between. The germline V gene encodes CDR1 SNHLY and CDR2 FYNNEI. The CDR3 loop spans 13 amino acids.

This clone showed up just a few times. This chain connects TRBV5-4 to TRBJ1-6; no definite D call. This CDR3 is built from 12 residues. Trimming removed 3 bases at V and 8 bases at J, with 6 bases between. Germline CDR1 SGHNT, CDR2 YYREEE (reference sequence). The CDR3 coding sequence is TGTGCCAGCAGCTCCGTCGATTCACCCCTCCACTTT. Translating gives CASSSVDSPLHF.

The chain employs TRBV25-1 and TRBJ2-5, with unresolved D. TRBJ2-7 matches the DNA end more closely, so the J call is doubtful. CDR3 size: 12 residues. Germline V gene data show CDR1 as MGHDK and CDR2 as SYGVNS. In DNA, the CDR3 is TGTGCCAGCAGTGCGCCAGACTACGAGCAGTACTTC. This encodes CASSAPDYEQYF.

The chain's CDR3 is CASSRGWRAPDTQYF. CDR3 nucleotide sequence: TGCGCCAGCAGCCGCGGATGGCGGGCCCCCGATACGCAGTATTTT. The rearrangement links TRBV5-1 to TRBJ2-3; D is perhaps TRBD2 (5 bases). The length of the CDR3 is 15 residues. CDR1 is SGHRS and CDR2 is YFSETQ in the germline V gene. Between the trimmed V and J ends, which lost 4 bases and 6 bases, there was a span of 18 bases.

The chain uses TRBV11-1 and TRBJ2-1; 8 bases fit TRBD2. Germline CDR1 is SGHAT and CDR2 is FQDESV (reference sequence). The CDR3 has 15 residues. Trimming at V came to 3 bases and at J to 5 bases, leaving 6 bases not matched to a gene. The CDR3 DNA follows: TGTGCCAGCAGCTTGGGTAGCGGGGTGGACAATGAGCAGTTCTTC. This encodes CASSLGSGVDNEQFF.